The clone carrying this T cell receptor (beta chain) has just a few counts. 13 Jbeta primers and 60 Vbeta primers were used for the PCR. Measured with immunoSEQ multiplex PCR; TCRdb has only the in-frame clones, and not every one. The profile shows around 120,000 clones, roughly three fifths of them singletons. Trimming took 4 bases from V and 8 from J, leaving 14 bases between them. The CDR3 sequence is 13 residues long. In germline, CDR1 is SGHTA, CDR2 FQGTGA. The sample belongs to a study of cytomegalovirus exposure and HLA in healthy donors. The sequence derives from a man aged 25 to 40 in good health and CMV-seropositive. The V call is TRBV7-3, the J call TRBJ1-1; D gene ambiguous. Material: PBMCs. CDR3 DNA: TGTGCCAGCAGCTCAAGGCCGGGAACAGAAGCTTTCTTT. Translating it yields CASSSRPGTEAFF.